Shown below are 7 T cell receptor beta chains from a single sample sequenced in a study of blood T cell repertoires in COVID-19. Repertoires were generated with immunoSEQ multiplex PCR, while TCRdb's copy carries only in-frame clones and drops some. The sample contains about 190,000 clones, less than 80% of which appear only once. Sequences were obtained from peripheral blood. These receptors all come from a woman aged 45-65 years with acute or convalescent COVID-19.

The gene calls are TRBV11-2 and TRBJ2-7; no firm D call. The CDR3 loop spans 14 amino acids. V was clipped by 0 bases and J by 3 bases, with 9 bases between them. Germline V gene lookup returns CDR1 SGHAT and CDR2 FQNNGV. The CDR3 DNA sequence: TGTGCCAGCAGCTTAGATTACCTAGACTACGAGCAGTACTTC. It translates to CASSLDYLDYEQYF. The complete variable domain, with remaining parts taken from reference TRBV11-2 and TRBJ2-7, reads EAGVAQSPRYKIIEKRQSVAFWCNPISGHATLYWYQQILGQGPKLLIQFQNNGVVDDSQLPKDRFSAERLKGVDSTLKIQPAKLEDSAVYLCASSLDYLDYEQYFGPGTRLTVT.

The chain joins TRBV19 to TRBJ1-5, with 7 nucleotides matching TRBD1. From germline, CDR1 is LNHDA and CDR2 SQIVND (reference sequence). The CDR3 is made up of 15 amino acids. V dropped 6 bases and J dropped 4; count of bases not matched to a gene: 9. The CDR3 bases are TGTGCCAGTAGATACGGACAGGCTAGGAATCAGCCCCAGCATTTT. Its protein is CASRYGQARNQPQHF.

This clone was observed many times. This chain joins TRBV6-5 and TRBJ1-2; maybe TRBD1 (5 bases). Germline loops: CDR1 MNHEY, CDR2 SVGAGI. The ends were cut back, 5 bases at V and 5 bases at J, with 18 bases in the middle. This CDR3 spans 15 amino acids. The CDR3 region is CASSPRQISYYGYTF. The CDR3, as DNA: TGTGCCAGCAGTCCCCGACAGATCAGCTATTATGGCTACACCTTC.

CDR3 loop: CASGDRVPNVLTF. The CDR3 DNA follows: TGTGCCAGCGGAGACAGGGTACCCAACGTCCTGACTTTC. The rearrangement links TRBV27 to TRBJ2-6, with TRBD1 matching 7 bases. The CDR3 runs 13 residues. Germline loops: CDR1 MNHEY, CDR2 SMNVEV (reference sequence). V lost 8 bases, J lost 8 bases, and 6 bases stayed unmatched. Variable domain in full (rest from reference TRBV27 and TRBJ2-6): EAQVTQNPRYLITVTGKKLTVTCSQNMNHEYMSWYRQDPGLGLRQIYYSMNVEVTDKGDVPEGYKVSRKEKRNFPLILESPSPNQTSLYFCASGDRVPNVLTFGAGSRLTVL.

The chain has TRBV2 and TRBJ1-1; D gene unclear. There are 13 residues in the CDR3. Looked up from germline, CDR1 is SNHLY and CDR2 is FYNNEI. The V end was cut by 8 bases, the J end by 3 bases, with 13 bases between. The CDR3 DNA is TGTGCCAGCTCTCTGTGGAGGGACACTGAAGCTTTCTTT. Protein: CASSLWRDTEAFF.

This clone occurred once. This chain links TRBV2 with TRBJ2-1, with D unresolved. V lost 3 bases to trimming and J lost 12 bases, with 9 bases between them. CDR3 length: 11 amino acids. The germline V gene encodes CDR1 SNHLY and CDR2 FYNNEI. The DNA of the CDR3 is TGTGCCAGCAGTGATGAGCGTCTGCAGTTCTTC. It encodes CASSDERLQFF.

The V call is TRBV6-5, the J call TRBJ2-2, with 10 nucleotides matching TRBD1. This CDR3 region has 15 residues. Germline trimming cut 8 bases from V and 4 bases from J; bases unmatched to any gene: 7. Germline-derived CDR1 and CDR2 are MNHEY and SVGAGI. The CDR3 DNA is TGTGCCAGCTGGCCCCGGGACAGGGGCACCGGGGAGCTGTTTTTT. It yields the protein CASWPRDRGTGELFF.